This TCR beta chain was recorded in a study of shared clonotypes between healthy human individuals. Every immunoSEQ plate was one replicate of a subset's evenly spread DNA. TCRdb keeps only in-frame clones here, not all; method: immunoSEQ multiplex PCR. The table includes hundreds of thousands of clones, about 96% detected once. Positively selected for CCR7, the CD45RO-negative cells used as naive CD8 cells excluded terminally differentiated effector memory CD45RA+ cells. The table lists this clone with a count of one. The sequenced material came from naive CD8+ T cells sorted from blood. This receptor was obtained from a woman in her twenties or thirties in good health.

CDR3 nucleotide sequence: TGTGCCAGCAGTGAAGGGCCTAGACTCGACGATACGCAGTATTTT. Protein: CASSEGPRLDDTQYF. This sequence joins TRBV6-1 and TRBJ2-3; D not certain. The V and J ends lost 1 base and 6 bases respectively, with 14 bases between them. CDR1 and CDR2 (germline): MNHNS, SASEGT. This CDR3 comprises 15 residues.